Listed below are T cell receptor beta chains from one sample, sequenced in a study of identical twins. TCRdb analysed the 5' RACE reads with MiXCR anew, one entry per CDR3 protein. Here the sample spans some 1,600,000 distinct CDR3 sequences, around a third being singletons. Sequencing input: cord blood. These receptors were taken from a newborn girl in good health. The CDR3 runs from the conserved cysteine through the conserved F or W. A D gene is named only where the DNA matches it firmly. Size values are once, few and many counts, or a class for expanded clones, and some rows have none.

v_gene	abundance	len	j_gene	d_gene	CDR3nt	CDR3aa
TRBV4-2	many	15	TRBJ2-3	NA	TGTGCCAGCAGCCAACTTGAACTAGACAGCGATACGCAGTATTTT	CASSQLELDSDTQYF
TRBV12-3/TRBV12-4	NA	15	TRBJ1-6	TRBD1	TGTGCCAGCAGTCTTAACCGGGACAGCAATTCACCCCCCCACTTT	CASSLNRDSNSPPHF
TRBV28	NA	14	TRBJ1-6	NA	TGTGCCAGCAGTCAAAGGCTGAGGAATTCACCCCCCCACTTT	CASSQRLRNSPPHF
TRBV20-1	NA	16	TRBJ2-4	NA	TGCGGTGCTAGAGCACCCCCTGGGAGGGGGGGAAACATTCAGTACTTC	CGARAPPGRGGNIQYF
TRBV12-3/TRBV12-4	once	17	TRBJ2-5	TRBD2	TGTGCCAGCAGTTTAGGGGTGTGGGAGGGCCGGGTTAATGAGCAGTACTTC	CASSLGVWEGRVNEQYF
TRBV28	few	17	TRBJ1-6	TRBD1	TGTGCCAGCCTGAATCGGGACAGGGCTTACTATAATTCACCCCCCCACTTT	CASLNRDRAYYNSPPHF
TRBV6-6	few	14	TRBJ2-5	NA	TGTGCCAGCAGTTACAGGCGGGACCACAAGACCCAGTACTTC	CASSYRRDHKTQYF
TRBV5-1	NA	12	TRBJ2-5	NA	TGCGCCAGCAGCTGGGACACCGGGGAGCAGTACTTC	CASSWDTGEQYF
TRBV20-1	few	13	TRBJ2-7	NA	TGCAGTGCTAGTAACGACAGTCCCTACGAGCAGTACTTC	CSASNDSPYEQYF
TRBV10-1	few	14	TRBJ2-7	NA	TGCGCCAGCAGACGACTAGAATCTGGCTACGAGCAGTACTTC	CASRRLESGYEQYF
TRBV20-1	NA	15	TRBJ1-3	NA	TGCAGTGCTAGAGATGGGGAGACCTCTGGAAACACCATATATTTT	CSARDGETSGNTIYF
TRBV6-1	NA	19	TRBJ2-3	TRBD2	TGTGCCAGCAGTGTTCGGCTTGGGCTGGGACTAGCGGACACAGATACGCAGTATTTT	CASSVRLGLGLADTDTQYF
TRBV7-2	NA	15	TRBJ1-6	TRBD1	TGTGCCAGCAGCATAGGACAGGGAGGGAGTTCACCCCTCCACTTT	CASSIGQGGSSPLHF
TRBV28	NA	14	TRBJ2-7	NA	TGTGCCAGCAGCTTAAAACTCATCAAAGACGAGCAGTACTTC	CASSLKLIKDEQYF
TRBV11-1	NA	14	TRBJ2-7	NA	TGTGCCAGCAGCTCGGGACCAATCCAGTACGAGCGGTACTTC	CASSSGPIQYERYF
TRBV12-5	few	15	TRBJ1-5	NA	TGTGCTATCACGGACAGCCCATATAGCAATCAGCCCCAGCATTTT	CAITDSPYSNQPQHF
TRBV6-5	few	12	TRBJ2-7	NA	TGTGCCAGCGGACGGGTATCCTACGAGCAGTACTTC	CASGRVSYEQYF
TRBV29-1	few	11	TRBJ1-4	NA	TGCAGCGTGCCGAATGGGGAAAAACTGTTTTTT	CSVPNGEKLFF
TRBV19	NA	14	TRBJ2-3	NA	TGTGCCAGTAGTAAAGCTATCAGCACAGATACGCAGTATTTT	CASSKAISTDTQYF
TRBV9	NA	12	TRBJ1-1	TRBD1	TGTGCCAGCAGCAGGGACAGCTCTGAAGCTTTCTTT	CASSRDSSEAFF
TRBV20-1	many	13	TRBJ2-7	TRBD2	TGCAGTGCTAGGTCTGGACTAGCGCACGAGCAGTACTTC	CSARSGLAHEQYF
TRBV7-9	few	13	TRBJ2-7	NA	TGTGCCAGCAGCTTTAGTGAGGCCTACGAGCAGTACTTC	CASSFSEAYEQYF